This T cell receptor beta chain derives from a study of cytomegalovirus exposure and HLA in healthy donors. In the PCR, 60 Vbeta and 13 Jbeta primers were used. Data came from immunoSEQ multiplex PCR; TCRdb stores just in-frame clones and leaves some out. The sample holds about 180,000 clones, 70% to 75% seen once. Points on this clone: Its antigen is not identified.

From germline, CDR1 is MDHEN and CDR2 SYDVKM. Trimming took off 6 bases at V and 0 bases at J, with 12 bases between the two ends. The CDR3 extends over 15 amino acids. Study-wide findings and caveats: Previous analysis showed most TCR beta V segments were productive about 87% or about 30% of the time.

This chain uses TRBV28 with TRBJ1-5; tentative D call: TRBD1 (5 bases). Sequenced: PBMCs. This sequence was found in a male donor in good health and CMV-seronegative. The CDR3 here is CASSRQFYSNQPQHF. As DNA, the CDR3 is TGTGCCAGCAGCCGACAGTTTTATAGCAATCAGCCCCAGCATTTT.